This entry lists 15 T cell receptor beta chains sequenced from one sample in a study of blood T cell repertoires in COVID-19. Clones were read by immunoSEQ multiplex PCR, and TCRdb kept only the in-frame ones, dropping some. The data contain about 54,000 clones, roughly 81% of them singletons. The sample comprised peripheral blood. The receptor source for this set is a woman aged 60-75 years with acute or convalescent COVID-19.

The chain combines TRBV4-1 with TRBJ1-1, with D perhaps TRBD1 (5 bases). CDR3 length equals 17 residues. Per germline, CDR1 MGHRA and CDR2 YSYEKL. V was shortened by 1 base and J by 0 bases, with 15 bases between the two germline ends. The CDR3 is CASSQGVGGTLNTEAFF. The DNA of the CDR3 is TGCGCCAGCAGCCAAGGGGTTGGGGGGACTTTGAACACTGAAGCTTTCTTT.

The chain couples TRBV5-6 to TRBJ2-7, with D uncertain. Germline-derived CDR1 and CDR2 are SGHDT and YYEEEE. V lost 0 bases to trimming and J lost 4 bases, with 5 bases between them. The CDR3 covers 12 residues. The DNA of the CDR3 is TGTGCCAGCAGCTTGGCTCGGTACGAGCAGTACTTC. Translation: CASSLARYEQYF.

The chain has TRBV5-1 and TRBJ2-3; D uncertain. The CDR3 runs to 15 residues. Deletions cut 0 bases from V and 0 bases from J, with 8 bases between. The germline V gene encodes CDR1 SGHRS and CDR2 YFSETQ. CDR3 bases: TGCGCCAGCAGCTTGGACAGAGCTAGCACAGATACGCAGTATTTT. This translates into CASSLDRASTDTQYF.

V usage is TRBV2 and J usage is TRBJ2-7; 9 bases match TRBD2. The trim removed 7 bases at V and 2 bases at J, leaving 3 bases unmatched. Germline CDR1 SNHLY, CDR2 FYNNEI. CDR3 size: 13 residues. The CDR3 loop is CASTLAGPYEQYF. CDR3 in DNA: TGTGCCAGCACCCTAGCGGGACCCTACGAGCAGTACTTC. Filled out from reference TRBV2 and TRBJ2-7, the complete variable domain reads EPEVTQTPSHQVTQMGQEVILRCVPISNHLYFYWYRQILGQKVEFLVSFYNNEISEKSEIFDDQFSVERPDGSNFTLKIRSTKLEDSAMYFCASTLAGPYEQYFGPGTRLTVT.

V and J are TRBV5-1 and TRBJ1-2; TRBD1 agrees at 10 bases. Germline V gene data show CDR1 as SGHRS and CDR2 as YFSETQ. The CDR3 loop spans 13 amino acids. V was clipped by 4 bases and J by 11 bases; unmatched bases: 8. CDR3 coding DNA: TGCGCCAGCAGCACGGGACAGGGGAGTTTGTACACCTTC. Translation gives CASSTGQGSLYTF.

This clone has just one count. The V call is TRBV6-5, the J call TRBJ1-5, with 7 bases identical to TRBD1. The CDR3 is 14 amino acids. With 5 bases clipped from V and 3 bases from J, the junction kept 4 bases outside the gene matches. Germline lookup yields CDR1 MNHEY and CDR2 SVGAGI. CDR3 DNA sequence: TGTGCCAGCAGTACTACAGGGGTCAATCAGCCCCAGCATTTT. Translating it yields CASSTTGVNQPQHF.

The gene calls are TRBV7-9 and TRBJ1-5; no clear D. Deletions cut 5 bases from V and 0 bases from J, with 8 bases between. The CDR3 covers 14 residues. Germline values: CDR1 SEHNR, CDR2 FQNEAQ (reference sequence). The CDR3 DNA sequence: TGTGCCAGCAGCCTCCTAAATAGCAATCAGCCCCAGCATTTT. Protein sequence: CASSLLNSNQPQHF.

This chain links TRBV2 with TRBJ2-1; D is unclear. This CDR3 region has 12 residues. The V and J ends lost 7 bases and 4 bases respectively, with 8 bases between them. Looked up from germline, CDR1 is SNHLY and CDR2 is FYNNEI. Here the CDR3 DNA reads TGTGCCAGCAATACCGCGTACAATGAGCAGTTCTTC. Residues: CASNTAYNEQFF.

The chain combines TRBV16 with TRBJ1-5; TRBD1 matches 8 bases. The V gene end was trimmed by 0 bases and the J gene end by 11 bases; junction bases not matched to a gene: 12. The V gene's germline CDR1 is KGHSY and CDR2 FQNENV. The CDR3 has 16 amino acids. The CDR3 here is CASSQSMDRDQRAQHF. CDR3 bases: TGTGCCAGCAGCCAATCTATGGACAGGGATCAACGGGCCCAGCATTTT. Using reference TRBV16 and TRBJ1-5 for the parts outside the CDR3, the full variable domain is GEEVAQTPKHLVRGEGQKAKLYCAPIKGHSYVFWYQQVLKNEFKFLISFQNENVFDETGMPKERFSAKCLPNSPCSLEIQATKLEDSAVYFCASSQSMDRDQRAQHFGDGTRLSIL.

The rearrangement joins TRBV5-1 to TRBJ2-4, with 9 bases that match TRBD1. Losses at the gene ends were 4 bases for V and 8 bases for J; bases not matched to a gene: 7. The CDR3 runs to 14 residues. In germline, CDR1 is SGHRS, CDR2 YFSETQ. The CDR3 region is CASSEGDRVDIQYF. CDR3 nucleotides: TGCGCCAGCAGCGAAGGGGACAGGGTTGACATTCAGTACTTC. Variable domain in full (rest from reference TRBV5-1 and TRBJ2-4): KAGVTQTPRYLIKTRGQQVTLSCSPISGHRSVSWYQQTPGQGLQFLFEYFSETQRNKGNFPGRFSGRQFSNSRSEMNVSTLELGDSALYLCASSEGDRVDIQYFGAGTRLSVL.

CDR3 nucleotide sequence: TGTGCCAGCAGGGGGACAGGGGTCTTGGAGACCCAGTACTTC. Residues: CASRGTGVLETQYF. This chain uses TRBV27 with TRBJ2-5; TRBD1 aligns across 10 bases. J gave up 5 bases and V 6 bases, and 6 bases lay outside the gene matches. From germline, CDR1 is MNHEY and CDR2 SMNVEV (reference sequence). The CDR3 sequence is 14 residues long.

This clone was observed once. The rearrangement links TRBV18 to TRBJ1-4; weak D call: TRBD1 (6 bases). The CDR3 extends over 15 amino acids. The V and J ends lost 3 bases and 8 bases respectively, with 16 bases between them. Germline loops: CDR1 KGHSH, CDR2 LQKENI. The CDR3 DNA reads TGTGCCAGCTCACCCCGTCAACAGGGAGGGGAAAAACTGTTTTTT. This gives the protein CASSPRQQGGEKLFF.

This rearrangement joins TRBV5-5 to TRBJ2-7; no firm D call. This CDR3 contains 16 residues. Germline V CDR1 and CDR2: SGHKS, YYEKEE (reference sequence). The V end was cut by 0 bases, the J end by 0 bases, with 13 bases between. The CDR3 nucleotides are TGTGCCAGCAGCTTGGGACGGGTCGCAACCTCCTACGAGCAGTACTTC. It specifies CASSLGRVATSYEQYF. Together with reference TRBV5-5 and TRBJ2-7, the CDR3 gives the full variable domain: DAGVTQSPTHLIKTRGQQVTLRCSPISGHKSVSWYQQVLGQGPQFIFQYYEKEERGRGNFPDRFSARQFPNYSSELNVNALLLGDSALYLCASSLGRVATSYEQYFGPGTRLTVT.

In its sample, this clone was seen once. V gene TRBV4-1 combines with J gene TRBJ1-1; D gene unclear. Looked up from germline, CDR1 is MGHRA and CDR2 is YSYEKL. The CDR3 is 13 amino acids. Trimming stripped 7 bases from V and 0 bases from J, with 9 bases between. The CDR3 loop is CASTGVVNTEAFF. CDR3 in DNA: TGCGCCAGCACCGGGGTTGTGAACACTGAAGCTTTCTTT.

The CDR3 DNA follows: TGTGCCAGCAGCCAAGGAGGAATAGCGGGAGTGGTAGATACGCAGTATTTT. Protein: CASSQGGIAGVVDTQYF. The chain has TRBV4-2 and TRBJ2-3, with 9 bases matching TRBD2. Trimming removed 1 base from V and 5 bases from J; junction bases left unmatched: 10. CDR3 length: 17 residues. Germline V CDR1 and CDR2: LGHNA, YNFKEQ.